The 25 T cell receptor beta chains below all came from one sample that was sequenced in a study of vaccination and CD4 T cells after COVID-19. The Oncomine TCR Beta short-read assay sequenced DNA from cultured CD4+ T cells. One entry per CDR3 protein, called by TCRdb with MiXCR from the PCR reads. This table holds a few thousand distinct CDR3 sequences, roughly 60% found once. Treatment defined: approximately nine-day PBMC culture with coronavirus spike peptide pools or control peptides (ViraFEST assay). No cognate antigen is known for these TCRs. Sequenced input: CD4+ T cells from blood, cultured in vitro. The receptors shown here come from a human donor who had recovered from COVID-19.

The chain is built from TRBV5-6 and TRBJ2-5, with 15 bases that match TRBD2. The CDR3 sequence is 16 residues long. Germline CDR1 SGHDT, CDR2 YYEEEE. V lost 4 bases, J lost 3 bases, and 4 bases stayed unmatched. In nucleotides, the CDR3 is TGTGCCAGCAGCCGGGGACTAGCGGGAGGAGAAGAGACCCAGTACTTC. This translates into CASSRGLAGGEETQYF.

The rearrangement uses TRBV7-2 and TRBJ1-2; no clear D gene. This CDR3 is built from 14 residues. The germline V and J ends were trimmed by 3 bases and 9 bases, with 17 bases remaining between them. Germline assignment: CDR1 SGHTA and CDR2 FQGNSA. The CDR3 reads CASSLPSMGIRYTF. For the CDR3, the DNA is TGTGCCAGCAGCTTGCCATCAATGGGGATTCGCTACACCTTC. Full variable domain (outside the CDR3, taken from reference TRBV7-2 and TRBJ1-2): GAGVSQSPSNKVTEKGKDVELRCDPISGHTALYWYRQSLGQGLEFLIYFQGNSAPDKSGLPSDRFSAERTGGSVSTLTIQRTQQEDSAVYLCASSLPSMGIRYTFGSGTRLTVV.

CDR3 region: CASSPTGVYGYTF. For the CDR3, the DNA is TGCGCCAGCAGCCCTACGGGCGTCTATGGCTACACCTTC. The V call is TRBV4-1, the J call TRBJ1-2; the D is unclear. Germline CDR1 is MGHRA and CDR2 is YSYEKL. Trimming left V 4 bases short and J 4 bases short, with 10 bases between. The CDR3 runs 13 residues.

CDR3 sequence (DNA): TGTGCCAGCAGCACAGACAGGGTGAATGGCTACACCTTC. Its protein is CASSTDRVNGYTF. This chain links TRBV6-1 with TRBJ1-2; 7 nucleotides line up with TRBD1. J gave up 6 bases and V 6 bases, and 7 bases lay outside the gene matches. This CDR3 is 13 amino acids long. CDR1 and CDR2 (germline): MNHNS, SASEGT.

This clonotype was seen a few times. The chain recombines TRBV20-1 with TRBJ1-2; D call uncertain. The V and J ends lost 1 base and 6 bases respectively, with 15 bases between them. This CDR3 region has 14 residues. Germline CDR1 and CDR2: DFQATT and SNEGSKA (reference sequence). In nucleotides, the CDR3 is TGCAGTGCTAGAGCGGTAACAGCCGGGGATGGCTACACCTTC. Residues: CSARAVTAGDGYTF.

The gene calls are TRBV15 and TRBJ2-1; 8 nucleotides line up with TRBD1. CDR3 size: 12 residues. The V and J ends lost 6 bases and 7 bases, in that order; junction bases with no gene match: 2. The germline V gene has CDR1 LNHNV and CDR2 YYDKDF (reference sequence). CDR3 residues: CATSTGGNEQFF. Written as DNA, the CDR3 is TGTGCCACCAGTACAGGGGGTAATGAGCAGTTCTTC.

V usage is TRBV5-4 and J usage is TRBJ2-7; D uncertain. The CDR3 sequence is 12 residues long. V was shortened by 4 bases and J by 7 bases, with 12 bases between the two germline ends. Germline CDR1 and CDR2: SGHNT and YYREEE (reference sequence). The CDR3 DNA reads TGTGCCAGCAGCCAGGTTCTGGGGGAGCAGTACTTC. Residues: CASSQVLGEQYF.

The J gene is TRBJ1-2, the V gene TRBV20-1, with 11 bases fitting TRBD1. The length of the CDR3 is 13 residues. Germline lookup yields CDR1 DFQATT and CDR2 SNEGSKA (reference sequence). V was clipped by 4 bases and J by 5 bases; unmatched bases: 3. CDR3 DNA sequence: TGCAGTGCTACCGGGGACAGGGGGTATGGCTACACCTTC. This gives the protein CSATGDRGYGYTF.

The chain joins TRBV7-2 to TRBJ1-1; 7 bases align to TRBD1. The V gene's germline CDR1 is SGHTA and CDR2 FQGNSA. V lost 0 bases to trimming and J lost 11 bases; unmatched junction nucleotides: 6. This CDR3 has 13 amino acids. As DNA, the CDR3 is TGTGCCAGCAGCTTAGCCAGGGGGGCTATTGCTTTCTTT. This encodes CASSLARGAIAFF. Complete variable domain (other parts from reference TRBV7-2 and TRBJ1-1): GAGVSQSPSNKVTEKGKDVELRCDPISGHTALYWYRQSLGQGLEFLIYFQGNSAPDKSGLPSDRFSAERTGGSVSTLTIQRTQQEDSAVYLCASSLARGAIAFFGQGTRLTVV.

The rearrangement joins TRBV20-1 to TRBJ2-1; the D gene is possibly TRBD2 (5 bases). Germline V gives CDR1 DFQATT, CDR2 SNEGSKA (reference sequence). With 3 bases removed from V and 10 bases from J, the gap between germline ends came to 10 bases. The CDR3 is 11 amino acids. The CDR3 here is CSARRAGEQFF. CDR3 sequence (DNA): TGCAGTGCTAGGCGGGCGGGCGAGCAGTTCTTC.

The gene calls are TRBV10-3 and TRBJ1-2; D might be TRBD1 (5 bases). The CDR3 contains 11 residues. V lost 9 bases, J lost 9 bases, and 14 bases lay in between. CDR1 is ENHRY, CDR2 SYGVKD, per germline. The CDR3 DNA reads TGTGCCATTCTGCAGGGATTTCGCTACACCTTC. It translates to CAILQGFRYTF.

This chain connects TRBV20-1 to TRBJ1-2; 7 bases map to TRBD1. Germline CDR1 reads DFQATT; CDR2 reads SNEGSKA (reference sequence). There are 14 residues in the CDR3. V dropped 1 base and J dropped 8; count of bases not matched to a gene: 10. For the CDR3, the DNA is TGCAGTGCTAGAGTTTCGGGCAGGGGGGACGGCTACACCTTC. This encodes CSARVSGRGDGYTF.

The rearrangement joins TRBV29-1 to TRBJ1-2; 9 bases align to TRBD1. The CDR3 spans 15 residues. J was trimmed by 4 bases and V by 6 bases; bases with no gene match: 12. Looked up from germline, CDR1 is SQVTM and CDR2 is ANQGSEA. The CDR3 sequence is CSVRGTGKPPYGYTF. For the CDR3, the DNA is TGCAGCGTCCGCGGGACAGGGAAACCCCCCTATGGCTACACCTTC.

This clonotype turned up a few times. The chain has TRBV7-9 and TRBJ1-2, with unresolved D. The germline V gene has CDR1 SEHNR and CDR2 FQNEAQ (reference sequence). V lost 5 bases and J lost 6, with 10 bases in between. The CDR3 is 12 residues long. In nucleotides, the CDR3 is TGTGCCAGCAGCCAGAGGTCGAATGGCTACACCTTC. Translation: CASSQRSNGYTF.

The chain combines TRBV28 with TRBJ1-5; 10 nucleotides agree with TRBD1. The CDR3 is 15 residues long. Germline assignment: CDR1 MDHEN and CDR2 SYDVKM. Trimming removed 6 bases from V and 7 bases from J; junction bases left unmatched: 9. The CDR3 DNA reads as TGTGCCAGCAGACAAGGGGGGACAGGGGTCCAGCCCCAGCATTTT. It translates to CASRQGGTGVQPQHF.

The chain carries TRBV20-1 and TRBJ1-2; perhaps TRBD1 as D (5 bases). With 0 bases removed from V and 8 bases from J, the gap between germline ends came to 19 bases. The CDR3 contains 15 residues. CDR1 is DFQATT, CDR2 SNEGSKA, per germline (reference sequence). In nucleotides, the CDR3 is TGCAGTGCTAGAGAGCTCGGCAGGGATTATAACGGCTACACCTTC. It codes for CSARELGRDYNGYTF.

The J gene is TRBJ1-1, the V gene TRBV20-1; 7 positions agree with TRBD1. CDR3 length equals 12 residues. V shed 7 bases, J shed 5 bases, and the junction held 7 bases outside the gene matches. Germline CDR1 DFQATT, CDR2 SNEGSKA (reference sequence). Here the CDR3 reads CSVYRGRTEAFF. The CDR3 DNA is TGCAGTGTATACAGGGGAAGGACTGAAGCTTTCTTT.

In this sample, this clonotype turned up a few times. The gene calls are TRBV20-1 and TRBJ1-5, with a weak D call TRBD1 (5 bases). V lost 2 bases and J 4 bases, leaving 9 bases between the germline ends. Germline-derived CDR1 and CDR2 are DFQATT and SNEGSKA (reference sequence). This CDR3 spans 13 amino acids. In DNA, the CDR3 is TGCAGTGCTAGACCAGGGACTAATCAGCCCCAGCATTTT. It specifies CSARPGTNQPQHF.

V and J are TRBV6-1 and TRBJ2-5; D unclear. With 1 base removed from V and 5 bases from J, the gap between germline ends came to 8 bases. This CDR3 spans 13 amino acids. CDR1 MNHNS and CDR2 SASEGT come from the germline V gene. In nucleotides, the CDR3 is TGTGCCAGCAGTGAAGACCCTGGTGAGACCCAGTACTTC. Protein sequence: CASSEDPGETQYF.

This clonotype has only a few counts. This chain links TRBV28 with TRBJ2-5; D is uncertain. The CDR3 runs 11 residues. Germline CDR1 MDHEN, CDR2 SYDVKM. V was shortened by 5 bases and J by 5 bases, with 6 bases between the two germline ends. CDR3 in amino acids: CASSPRETQYF. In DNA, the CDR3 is TGTGCCAGCAGTCCGCGGGAGACCCAGTACTTC.

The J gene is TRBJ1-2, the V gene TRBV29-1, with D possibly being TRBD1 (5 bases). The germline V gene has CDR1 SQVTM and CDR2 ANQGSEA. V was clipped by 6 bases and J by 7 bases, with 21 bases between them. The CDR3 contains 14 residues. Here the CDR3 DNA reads TGCAGCGTGAGGGGCAGGGCCGAGTATATTGGCTACACCTTC. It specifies CSVRGRAEYIGYTF. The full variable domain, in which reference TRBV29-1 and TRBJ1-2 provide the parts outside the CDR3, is SAVISQKPSRDICQRGTSLTIQCQVDSQVTMMFWYRQQPGQSLTLIATANQGSEATYESGFVIDKFPISRPNLTFSTLTVSNMSPEDSSIYLCSVRGRAEYIGYTFGSGTRLTVV.

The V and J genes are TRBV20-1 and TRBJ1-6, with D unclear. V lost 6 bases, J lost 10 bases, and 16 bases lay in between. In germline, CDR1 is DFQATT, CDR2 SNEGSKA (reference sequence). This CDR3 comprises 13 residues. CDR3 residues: CSAPRFGESPLHF. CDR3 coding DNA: TGCAGTGCCCCGAGGTTCGGGGAGTCACCCCTCCACTTT.

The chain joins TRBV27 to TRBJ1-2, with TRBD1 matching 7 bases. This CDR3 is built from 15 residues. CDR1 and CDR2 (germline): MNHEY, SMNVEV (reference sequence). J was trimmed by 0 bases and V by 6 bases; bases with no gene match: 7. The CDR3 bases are TGTGCCAGCAGCACTACAGGGGCAACTAACTATGGCTACACCTTC. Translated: CASSTTGATNYGYTF.

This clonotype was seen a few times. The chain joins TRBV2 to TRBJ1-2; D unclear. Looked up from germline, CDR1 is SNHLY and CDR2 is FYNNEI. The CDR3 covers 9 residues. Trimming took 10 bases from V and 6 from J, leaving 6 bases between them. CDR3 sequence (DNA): TGTGCCACCTCGGATGGCTACACCTTC. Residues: CATSDGYTF.

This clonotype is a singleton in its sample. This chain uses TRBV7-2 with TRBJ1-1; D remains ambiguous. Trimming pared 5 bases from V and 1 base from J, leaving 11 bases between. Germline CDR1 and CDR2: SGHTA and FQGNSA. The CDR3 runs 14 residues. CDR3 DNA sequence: TGTGCCAGCAGCCGCGGGTCCTCGAACACTGAAGCTTTCTTT. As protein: CASSRGSSNTEAFF.